This T cell receptor (beta chain) is from a study of tumor and adjacent non-tumor tissue in lung cancer. Study background: There were 11 to 12 adenocarcinoma, 2 squamous cell carcinoma and 1 small cell lung cancer cases.

A modified ARM-PCR protocol with three rounds of nested PCR amplified TCRbeta. Using its own MiXCR run on the multiplex PCR reads, TCRdb lists one record per CDR3 protein. The table records 60,000 or so distinct CDR3 sequences, around 64% of them present only once. Study-wide results and limits: Normal lung showed higher cumulative top 100 clone frequency than tumor. Patients with more diverse tumor TCRs had worse survival.

RNA was extracted from bulk tissue without any cell sorting. More than 3 cm separated this lung sample from the edge of the tumor. This clonotype was detected once. Its cognate antigen is unknown. A junction boundary mismatches the germline segment, possibly from a read error. Per the germline V gene, CDR1 is ENHRY and CDR2 is SYGVKD. CDR3 length: 17 residues. The chain is built from TRBV10-3 and TRBJ2-6; D is possibly TRBD1 (6 bases). Sequenced material: distant non-tumor lung tissue. This TCR came from a man aged 65 to 79 with non-small cell lung cancer. The CDR3 reads CDIRGGFSLSGANVLTF. CDR3 nucleotide sequence: TGTGACATCAGGGGTGGTTTTTCCCTCTCTGGGGCCAACGTCCTGACTTTC.